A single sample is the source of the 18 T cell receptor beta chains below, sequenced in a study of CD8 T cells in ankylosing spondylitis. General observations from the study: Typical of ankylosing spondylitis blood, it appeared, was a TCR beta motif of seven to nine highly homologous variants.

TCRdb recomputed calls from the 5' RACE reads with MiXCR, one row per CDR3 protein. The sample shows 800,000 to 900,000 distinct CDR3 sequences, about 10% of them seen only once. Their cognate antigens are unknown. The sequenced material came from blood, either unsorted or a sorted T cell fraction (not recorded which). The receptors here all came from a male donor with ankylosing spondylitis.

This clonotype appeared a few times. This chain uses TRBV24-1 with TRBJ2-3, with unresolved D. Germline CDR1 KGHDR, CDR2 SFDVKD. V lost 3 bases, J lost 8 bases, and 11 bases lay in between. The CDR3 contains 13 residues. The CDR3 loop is CATSDPPFATQYF. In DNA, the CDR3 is TGTGCCACCAGTGATCCCCCGTTCGCTACGCAGTATTTT.

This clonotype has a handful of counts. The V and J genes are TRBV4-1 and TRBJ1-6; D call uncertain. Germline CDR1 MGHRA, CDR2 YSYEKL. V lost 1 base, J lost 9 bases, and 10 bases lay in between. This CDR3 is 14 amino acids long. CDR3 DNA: TGCGCCAGCAGCCAAGGGAGTGCTAGTTCACCCCTCCACTTT. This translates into CASSQGSASSPLHF.

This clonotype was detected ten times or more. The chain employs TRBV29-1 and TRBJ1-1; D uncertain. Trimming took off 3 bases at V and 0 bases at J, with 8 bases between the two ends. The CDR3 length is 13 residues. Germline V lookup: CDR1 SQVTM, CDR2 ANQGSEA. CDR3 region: CSVDENMNTEAFF. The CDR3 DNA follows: TGCAGCGTTGATGAGAACATGAACACTGAAGCTTTCTTT.

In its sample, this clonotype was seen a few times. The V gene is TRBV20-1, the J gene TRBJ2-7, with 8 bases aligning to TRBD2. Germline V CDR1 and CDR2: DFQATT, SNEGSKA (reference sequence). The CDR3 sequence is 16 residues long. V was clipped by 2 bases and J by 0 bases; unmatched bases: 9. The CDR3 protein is CSARLDGGGPSYEQYF. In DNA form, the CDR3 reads TGCAGTGCTAGACTCGACGGGGGGGGCCCCTCCTACGAGCAGTACTTC.

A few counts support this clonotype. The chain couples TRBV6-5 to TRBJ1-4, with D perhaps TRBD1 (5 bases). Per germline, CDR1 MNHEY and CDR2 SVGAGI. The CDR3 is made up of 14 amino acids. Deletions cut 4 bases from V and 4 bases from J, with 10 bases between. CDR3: CASSWDGLNEKLFF. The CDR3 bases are TGTGCCAGCAGTTGGGACGGACTTAATGAAAAACTGTTTTTT.

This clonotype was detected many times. The CDR3 DNA sequence: TGCAGCATGGCCGGGACAGGTATCGAGTACTTC. The encoded protein is CSMAGTGIEYF. The V call is TRBV29-1, the J call TRBJ2-5, with TRBD1 matching over 8 bases. In germline, CDR1 is SQVTM, CDR2 ANQGSEA. Trimming at V came to 8 bases and at J to 12 bases, leaving 11 bases not matched to a gene. The CDR3 sequence is 11 residues long. The full variable domain, completed using reference TRBV29-1 and TRBJ2-5, is SAVISQKPSRDICQRGTSLTIQCQVDSQVTMMFWYRQQPGQSLTLIATANQGSEATYESGFVIDKFPISRPNLTFSTLTVSNMSPEDSSIYLCSMAGTGIEYFGPGTRLLVL.

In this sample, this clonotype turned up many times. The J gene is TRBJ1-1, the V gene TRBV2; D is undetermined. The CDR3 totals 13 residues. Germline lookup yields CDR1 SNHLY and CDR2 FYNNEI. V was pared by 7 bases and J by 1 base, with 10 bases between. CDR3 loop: CASTEGQNTEAFF. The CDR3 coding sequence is TGTGCCAGCACGGAGGGTCAGAACACTGAAGCTTTCTTT.

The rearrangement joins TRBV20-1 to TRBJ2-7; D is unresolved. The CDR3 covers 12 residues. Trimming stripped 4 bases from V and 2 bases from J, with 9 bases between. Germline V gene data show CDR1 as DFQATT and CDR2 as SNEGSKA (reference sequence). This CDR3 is CSAKEWTYEQYF. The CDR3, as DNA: TGCAGTGCTAAGGAATGGACCTACGAGCAGTACTTC.

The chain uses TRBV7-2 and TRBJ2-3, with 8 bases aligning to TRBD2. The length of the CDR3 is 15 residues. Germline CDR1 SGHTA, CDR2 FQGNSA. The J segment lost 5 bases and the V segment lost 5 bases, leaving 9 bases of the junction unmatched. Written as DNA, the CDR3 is TGTGCCAGCAGCCCCTGGGGAGCGGGAGAAGATACGCAGTATTTT. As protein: CASSPWGAGEDTQYF.

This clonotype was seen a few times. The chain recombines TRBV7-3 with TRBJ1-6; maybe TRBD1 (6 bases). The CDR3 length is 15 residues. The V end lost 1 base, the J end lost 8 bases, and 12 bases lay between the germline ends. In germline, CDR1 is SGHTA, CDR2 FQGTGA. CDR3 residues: CASSLKGAGDSPLHF. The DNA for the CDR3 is TGTGCCAGCAGCTTAAAAGGGGCAGGGGATTCACCCCTCCACTTT.

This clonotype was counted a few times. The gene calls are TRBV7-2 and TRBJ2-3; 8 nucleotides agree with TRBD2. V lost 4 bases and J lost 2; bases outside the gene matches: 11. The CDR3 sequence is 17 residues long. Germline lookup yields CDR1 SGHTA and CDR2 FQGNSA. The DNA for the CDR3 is TGTGCCAGCAGCTACATGTACGGGGGGGCCAACACAGATACGCAGTATTTT. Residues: CASSYMYGGANTDTQYF.

The CDR3 region is CASSQGDFAYTF. CDR3 sequence (DNA): TGTGCCAGCAGCCAGGGGGACTTTGCCTACACCTTC. The chain employs TRBV7-9 and TRBJ1-2; 7 bases match TRBD1. Losses at the gene ends were 5 bases for V and 10 bases for J; bases not matched to a gene: 7. The CDR3 consists of 12 residues. Germline V lookup: CDR1 SEHNR, CDR2 FQNEAQ (reference sequence).

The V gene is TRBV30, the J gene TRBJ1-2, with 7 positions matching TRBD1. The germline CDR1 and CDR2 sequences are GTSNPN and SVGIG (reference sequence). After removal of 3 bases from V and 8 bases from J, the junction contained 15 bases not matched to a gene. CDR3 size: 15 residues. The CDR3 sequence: CAWSVKPDRLGGYTF. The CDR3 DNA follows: TGTGCCTGGAGCGTAAAACCGGACAGGCTCGGCGGCTACACCTTC.

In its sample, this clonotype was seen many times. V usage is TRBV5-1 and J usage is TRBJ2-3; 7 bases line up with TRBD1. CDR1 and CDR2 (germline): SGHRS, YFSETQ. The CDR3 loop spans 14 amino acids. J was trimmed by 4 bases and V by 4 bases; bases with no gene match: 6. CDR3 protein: CASSPATGPDTQYF. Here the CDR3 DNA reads TGCGCCAGCAGCCCCGCGACAGGGCCAGATACGCAGTATTTT.

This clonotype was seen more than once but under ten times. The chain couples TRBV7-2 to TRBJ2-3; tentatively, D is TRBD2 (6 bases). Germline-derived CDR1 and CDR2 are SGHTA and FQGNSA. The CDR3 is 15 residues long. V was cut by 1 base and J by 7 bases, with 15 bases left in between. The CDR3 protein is CASSLGGRRGYTQYF. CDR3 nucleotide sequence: TGTGCCAGCAGCTTAGGAGGGCGGCGGGGATATACGCAGTATTTT.

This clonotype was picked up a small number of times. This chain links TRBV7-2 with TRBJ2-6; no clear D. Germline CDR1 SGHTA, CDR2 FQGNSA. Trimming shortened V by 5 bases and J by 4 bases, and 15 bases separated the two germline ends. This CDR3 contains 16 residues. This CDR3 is CASSAYQVGGANVLTF. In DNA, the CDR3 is TGTGCCAGCAGCGCATACCAGGTGGGAGGGGCCAACGTCCTGACTTTC.

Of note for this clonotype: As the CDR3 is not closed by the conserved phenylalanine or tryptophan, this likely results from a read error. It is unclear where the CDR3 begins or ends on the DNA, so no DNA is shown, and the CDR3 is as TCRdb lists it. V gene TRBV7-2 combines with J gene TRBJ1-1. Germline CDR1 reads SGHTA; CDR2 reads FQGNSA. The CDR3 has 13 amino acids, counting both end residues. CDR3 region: CASSLGRTREPFY.

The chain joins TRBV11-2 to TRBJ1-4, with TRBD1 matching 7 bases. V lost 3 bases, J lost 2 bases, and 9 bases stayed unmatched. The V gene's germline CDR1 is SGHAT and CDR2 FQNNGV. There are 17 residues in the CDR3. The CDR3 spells CASSLRPPRGTNEKLFF. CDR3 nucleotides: TGTGCCAGCAGCTTGAGGCCCCCCAGGGGGACTAATGAAAAACTGTTTTTT.